Described below is a single T cell receptor beta chain sequence and its context. Its antigen target is currently unknown. No quality values exist for individual bases; no much larger clone is one base distant. TCRbeta CDR3 regions were amplified from genomic DNA by means of the immunoSEQ Assay, a bias-controlled multiplex PCR. The authors' analysis ran thus. The number of nucleated cells in each sample was estimated from the amplification of reference gene primers within the assay. To quantify the absolute abundance of each unique TCRbeta CDR3 rearrangement, sequence reads were collapsed and filtered. Productive Simpson clonality was computed per sample as the square root of Simpson's diversity index over productive rearrangements. Here the immuneACCESS table is served through TCRdb, limited to in-frame sequences with V and J called. Missing clones are a known gap in these copies; in checked studies unresolved V genes cover under half, and the rest lacks a known reason. That table furnishes V, J and clone size, whereas the DNA furnished D and trimming. For this sample the table gives about 190,000 clones, of which about 80% were detected only once. The ten top clones hold over 13% of the sample.

This specimen comes from a study of blood T cell repertoires in COVID-19 (dated by TCRdb to the early 2020s). In terms of the full investigation: Samples from collaborators originated in the United States, Italy and Spain and spanned both the acute and convalescent phases of COVID-19. The sample metadata nearly always contained a de-identified subject ID, COVID-19 status, age in years and sex. Samples were obtained from the ongoing ImmuneRACE study (first 160 participants) and from 1,200 or so subjects provided by 6 global collaborators. HLA class I and class II types, where available, came from metadata supplied by the sample provider rather than from assay-based typing. The prospective study material was composed of cDNA or gDNA derived from T cells, B-cell-depleted T cells, or PBMCs. The repertoires were released in a freely available public database meant as a resource for research on the immune response to SARS-CoV-2. The dataset comprised deeply sampled blood TCRbeta repertoires from subjects exposed to, actively infected with, or recovered from COVID-19.

Trimming takes 10 bases from V and 3 bases from J, and the germline ends sit 18 bases apart. Measured from the cysteine to the phenylalanine, the CDR3 is 15 residues long. Just the 45-base CDR3 DNA is kept, in frame starting at base 1. The germline V gene (reference sequence) specifies LNHDA as CDR1 and SQIVND as CDR2. The collaborating institutions used their own protocols to collect whole blood in K2EDTA tubes. For TCRbeta analysis, collaborators shipped samples in one of three forms: frozen whole blood, isolated PBMCs, or DNA extracted from either of those sample types. Overall study results and their limits: How much clinical and demographic metadata was included differed by source and by participant, and the metadata was provided uncurated.

Here the chain combines TRBV19 and TRBJ2-2, with TRBD2 tentatively as D gene (6 bases match). The sequence was collected from a man aged 25 to 40 with active or convalescent COVID-19. The sequenced sample consisted of peripheral blood. The CDR3 protein is CATASLGLHTGELFF. The DNA is TGTGCCACTGCCTCGCTTGGACTACACACCGGGGAGCTGTTTTTT.